The source of this TCR beta chain is a study of CD8 T cells in ankylosing spondylitis. Study-wide results and limits: The study identified a TCR beta motif of roughly eight highly homologous variants that appeared characteristic of ankylosing spondylitis blood.

In the case of this clonotype: Its target is not known.

TCRdb recomputed calls from the 5' RACE reads with MiXCR, one row per CDR3 protein. The sample consists of 650,000 to 800,000 distinct CDR3 sequences, roughly 19% of them appearing once. CDR3 size: 17 residues. Trimming took 0 bases from V and 4 from J; bases not matched to a gene: 13. Germline loops: CDR1 SQVTM, CDR2 ANQGSEA. The gene calls are TRBV29-1 and TRBJ2-5; 8 nucleotides align to TRBD2. The sequenced sample consisted of blood, either unsorted or a sorted T cell fraction (not recorded which). The receptor was isolated from a male donor with ankylosing spondylitis. The CDR3 nucleotides are TGCAGCGTTGAAGATGAGGCCGGGGGGGCGATCCGAGAGACCCAGTACTTC. Translation: CSVEDEAGGAIRETQYF.